Detailed here is one T cell receptor (beta chain). Its antigen is not identified. These data are taken from a study of cytomegalovirus exposure and HLA in healthy donors. Looking at the study overall: As released early, the data held some 80 million unique TCRs from HLA-typed donors.

Broader study findings: In a later analysis, V- and J-gene trimming of beta chains associated with a DCLRE1C missense variant, replicated independently. Approximately 17,000 TCR beta sequences were associated with HLA alleles at 0.05 false discovery rate in a later analysis.

The CDR3 sequence is 15 residues long. V dropped 6 bases and J dropped 4; count of bases not matched to a gene: 9. Germline lookup yields CDR1 SNHLY and CDR2 FYNNEI. The PCR ran on 60 Vbeta and 13 Jbeta primers. Method: immunoSEQ multiplex PCR; TCRdb's copy keeps in-frame clones and lacks some. In the table there are 150,000 to 250,000 clones, around 77% of which are singletons. The chain has TRBV2 and TRBJ2-3; 8 nucleotides match TRBD2. The sequencing input was PBMCs. The source of this sequence is a man aged 25 to 40 in good health and CMV-seronegative. CDR3: CASSDPGLVSDTQYF. As DNA, the CDR3 is TGTGCCAGCAGCGACCCGGGACTAGTATCAGATACGCAGTATTTT.